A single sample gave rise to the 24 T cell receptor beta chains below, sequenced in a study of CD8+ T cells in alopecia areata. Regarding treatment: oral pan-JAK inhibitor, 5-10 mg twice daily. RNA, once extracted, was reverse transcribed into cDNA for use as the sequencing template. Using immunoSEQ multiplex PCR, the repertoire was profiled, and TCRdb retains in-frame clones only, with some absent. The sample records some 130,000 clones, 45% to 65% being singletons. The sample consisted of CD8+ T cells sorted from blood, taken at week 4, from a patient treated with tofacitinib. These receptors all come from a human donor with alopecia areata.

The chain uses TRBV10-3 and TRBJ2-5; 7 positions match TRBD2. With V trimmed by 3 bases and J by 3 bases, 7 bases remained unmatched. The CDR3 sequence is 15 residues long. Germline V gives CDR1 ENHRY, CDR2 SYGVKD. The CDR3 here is CAISDPPRGEETQYF. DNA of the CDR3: TGTGCCATCAGTGACCCTCCCCGGGGGGAAGAGACCCAGTACTTC.

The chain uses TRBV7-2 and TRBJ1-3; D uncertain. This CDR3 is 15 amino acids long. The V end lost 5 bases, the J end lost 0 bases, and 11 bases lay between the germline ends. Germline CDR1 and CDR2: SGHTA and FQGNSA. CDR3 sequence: CASSPQAYSGNTIYF. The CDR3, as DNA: TGTGCCAGCAGCCCGCAGGCTTACTCTGGAAACACCATATATTTT.

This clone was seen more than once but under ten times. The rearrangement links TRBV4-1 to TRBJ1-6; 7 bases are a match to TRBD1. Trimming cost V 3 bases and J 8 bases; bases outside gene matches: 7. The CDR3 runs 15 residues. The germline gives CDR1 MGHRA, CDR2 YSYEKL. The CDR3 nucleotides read TGCGCCAGCAGCCATTTACAGGGGCTGGATTCACCCCTCCACTTT. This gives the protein CASSHLQGLDSPLHF.

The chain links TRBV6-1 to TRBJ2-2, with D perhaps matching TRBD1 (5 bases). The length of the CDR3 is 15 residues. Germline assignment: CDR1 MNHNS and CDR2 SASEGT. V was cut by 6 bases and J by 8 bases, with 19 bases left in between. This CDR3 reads CASSFSPRERGELFF. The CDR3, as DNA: TGTGCCAGCAGCTTCTCCCCCAGGGAAAGGGGGGAGCTGTTTTTT.

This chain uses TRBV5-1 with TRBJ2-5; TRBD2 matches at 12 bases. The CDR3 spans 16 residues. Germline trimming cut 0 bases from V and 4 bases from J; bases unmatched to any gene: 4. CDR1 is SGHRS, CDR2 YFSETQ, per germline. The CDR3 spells CASSLASGGAGETQYF. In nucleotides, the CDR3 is TGCGCCAGCAGCTTGGCTAGCGGGGGGGCCGGAGAGACCCAGTACTTC.

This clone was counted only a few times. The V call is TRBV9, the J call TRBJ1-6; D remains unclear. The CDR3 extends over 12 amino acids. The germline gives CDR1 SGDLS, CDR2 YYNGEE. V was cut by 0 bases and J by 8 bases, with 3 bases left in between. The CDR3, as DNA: TGTGCCAGCAGCGTAGAGGATTCACCCCTCCACTTT. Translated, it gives CASSVEDSPLHF.

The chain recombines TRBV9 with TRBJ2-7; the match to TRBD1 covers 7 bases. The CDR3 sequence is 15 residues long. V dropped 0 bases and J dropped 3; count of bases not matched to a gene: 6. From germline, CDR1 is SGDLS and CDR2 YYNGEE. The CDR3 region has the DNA TGTGCCAGCAGCGTAGATGGGACAGCAGACTACGAGCAGTACTTC. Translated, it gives CASSVDGTADYEQYF.

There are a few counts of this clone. The DNA of the CDR3 is TGCGCCAGCAGTGAGGAGGGGAAGAACACTGAAGCTTTCTTT. This codes for CASSEEGKNTEAFF. The chain combines TRBV10-2 with TRBJ1-1; TRBD1 is a possible D gene (5 bases). Germline V gives CDR1 WSHSY, CDR2 SAAADI. This CDR3 contains 14 residues. V lost 2 bases to trimming and J lost 1 base, with 8 bases between them.

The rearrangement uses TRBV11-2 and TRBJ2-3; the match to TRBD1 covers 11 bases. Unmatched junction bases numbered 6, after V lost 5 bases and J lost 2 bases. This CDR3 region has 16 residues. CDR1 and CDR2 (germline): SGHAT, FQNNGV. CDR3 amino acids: CASSRGQGGVTDTQYF. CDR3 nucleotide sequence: TGTGCCAGCAGCCGGGGACAGGGGGGTGTCACAGATACGCAGTATTTT.

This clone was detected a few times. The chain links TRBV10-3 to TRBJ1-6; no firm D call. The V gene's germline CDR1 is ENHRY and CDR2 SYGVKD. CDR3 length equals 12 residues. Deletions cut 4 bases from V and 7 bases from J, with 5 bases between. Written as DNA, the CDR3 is TGTGCCATCAGTGGAGGGAATTCACCCCTCCACTTT. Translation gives CAISGGNSPLHF.

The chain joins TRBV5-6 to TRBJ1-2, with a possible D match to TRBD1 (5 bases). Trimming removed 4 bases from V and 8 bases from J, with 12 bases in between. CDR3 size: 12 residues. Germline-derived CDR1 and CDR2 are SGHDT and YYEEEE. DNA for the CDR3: TGTGCCAGCAGCCCAGGGTCTCCCGGCTACACCTTC. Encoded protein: CASSPGSPGYTF. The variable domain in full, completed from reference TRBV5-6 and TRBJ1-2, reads DAGVTQSPTHLIKTRGQQVTLRCSPKSGHDTVSWYQQALGQGPQFIFQYYEEEERQRGNFPDRFSGHQFPNYSSELNVNALLLGDSALYLCASSPGSPGYTFGSGTRLTVV.

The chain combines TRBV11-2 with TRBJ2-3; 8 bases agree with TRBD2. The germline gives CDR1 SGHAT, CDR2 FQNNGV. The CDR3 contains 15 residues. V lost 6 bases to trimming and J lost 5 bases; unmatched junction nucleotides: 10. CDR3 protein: CASSRSGDTGDTQYF. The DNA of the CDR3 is TGTGCCAGCAGTCGTAGCGGGGATACTGGAGATACGCAGTATTTT. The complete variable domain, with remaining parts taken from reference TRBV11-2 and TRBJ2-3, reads EAGVAQSPRYKIIEKRQSVAFWCNPISGHATLYWYQQILGQGPKLLIQFQNNGVVDDSQLPKDRFSAERLKGVDSTLKIQPAKLEDSAVYLCASSRSGDTGDTQYFGPGTRLTVL.

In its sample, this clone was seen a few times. CDR3 sequence: CSALQGAGGELFF. CDR3 in DNA: TGCAGCGCGTTACAGGGGGCAGGCGGGGAGCTGTTTTTT. The chain recombines TRBV29-1 with TRBJ2-2; 9 bases align to TRBD1. Germline CDR1 is SQVTM and CDR2 is ANQGSEA. This CDR3 is built from 13 residues. J gave up 7 bases and V 7 bases, and 7 bases lay outside the gene matches.

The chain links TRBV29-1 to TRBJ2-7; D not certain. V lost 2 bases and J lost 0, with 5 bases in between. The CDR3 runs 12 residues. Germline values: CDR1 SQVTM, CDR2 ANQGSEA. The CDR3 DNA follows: TGCAGCGTTGAACAGAGCTCCTACGAGCAGTACTTC. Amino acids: CSVEQSSYEQYF.

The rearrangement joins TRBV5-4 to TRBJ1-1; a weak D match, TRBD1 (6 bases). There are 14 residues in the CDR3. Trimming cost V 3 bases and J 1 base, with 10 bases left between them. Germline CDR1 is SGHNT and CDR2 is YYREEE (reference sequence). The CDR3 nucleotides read TGTGCCAGCAGCTCTGACAGGAGGAACACTGAAGCTTTCTTT. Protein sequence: CASSSDRRNTEAFF.

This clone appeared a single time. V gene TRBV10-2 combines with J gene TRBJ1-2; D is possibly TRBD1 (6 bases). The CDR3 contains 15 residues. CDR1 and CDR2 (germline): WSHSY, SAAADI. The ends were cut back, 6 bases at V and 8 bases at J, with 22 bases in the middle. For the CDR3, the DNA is TGCGCCAGCAGGGCGGACAGCACTAACTATGGGGGCTACACCTTC. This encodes CASRADSTNYGGYTF.

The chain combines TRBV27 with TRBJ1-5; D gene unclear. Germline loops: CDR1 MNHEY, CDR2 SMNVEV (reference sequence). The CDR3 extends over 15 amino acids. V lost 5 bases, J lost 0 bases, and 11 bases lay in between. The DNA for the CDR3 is TGTGCCAGCAGTGCCAGATCCGATAGCAATCAGCCCCAGCATTTT. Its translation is CASSARSDSNQPQHF.

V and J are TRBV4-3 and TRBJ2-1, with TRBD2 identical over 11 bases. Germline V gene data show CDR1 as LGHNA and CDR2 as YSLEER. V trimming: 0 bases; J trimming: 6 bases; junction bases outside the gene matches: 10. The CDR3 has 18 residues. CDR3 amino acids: CASSQDTLAGGSANEQFF. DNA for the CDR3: TGCGCCAGCAGCCAAGACACGCTAGCGGGGGGATCGGCCAATGAGCAGTTCTTC.

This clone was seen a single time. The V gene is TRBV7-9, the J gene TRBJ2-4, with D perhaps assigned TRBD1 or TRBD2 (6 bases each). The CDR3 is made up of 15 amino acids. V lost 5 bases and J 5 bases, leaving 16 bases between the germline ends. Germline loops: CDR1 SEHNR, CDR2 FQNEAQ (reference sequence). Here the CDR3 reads CASSQVGGAENIQYF. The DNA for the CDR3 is TGTGCCAGCAGCCAGGTGGGGGGCGCCGAAAACATTCAGTACTTC.

As DNA, the CDR3 is TGTGCCAGCAGCTTAGTAGGGCCGGATACGCAGTATTTT. It encodes CASSLVGPDTQYF. The chain is built from TRBV7-2 and TRBJ2-3; no clear D. The CDR3 sequence is 13 residues long. V shed 1 base and J shed 6 bases, with 8 bases lying between them. Germline values: CDR1 SGHTA, CDR2 FQGNSA.

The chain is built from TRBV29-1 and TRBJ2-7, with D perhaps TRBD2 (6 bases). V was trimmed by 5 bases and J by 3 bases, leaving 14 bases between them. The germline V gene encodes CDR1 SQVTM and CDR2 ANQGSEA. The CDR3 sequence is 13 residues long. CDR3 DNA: TGCAGCGTTCATGGGGGGATCGACTACGAGCAGTACTTC. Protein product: CSVHGGIDYEQYF.

CDR3 protein: CASSVGDAENYGYTF. CDR3 DNA sequence: TGTGCCAGCAGCGTAGGGGACGCCGAGAACTATGGCTACACCTTC. The V call is TRBV9, the J call TRBJ1-2, with a weak D call TRBD1 (5 bases). The V gene's germline CDR1 is SGDLS and CDR2 YYNGEE. V was clipped by 0 bases and J by 2 bases, with 11 bases between them. The CDR3 sequence is 15 residues long.

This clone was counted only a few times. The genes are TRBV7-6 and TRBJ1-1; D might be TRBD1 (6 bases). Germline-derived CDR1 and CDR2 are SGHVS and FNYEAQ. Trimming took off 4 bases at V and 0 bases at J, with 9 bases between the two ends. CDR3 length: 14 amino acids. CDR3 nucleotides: TGTGCCAGCAGCTCGACAGGCCTGAACACTGAAGCTTTCTTT. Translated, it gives CASSSTGLNTEAFF.

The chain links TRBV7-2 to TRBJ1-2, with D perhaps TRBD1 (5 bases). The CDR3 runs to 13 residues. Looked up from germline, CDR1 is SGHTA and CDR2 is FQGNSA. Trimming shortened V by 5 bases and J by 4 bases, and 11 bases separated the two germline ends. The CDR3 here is CASSRDSSYGYTF. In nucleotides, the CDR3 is TGTGCCAGCAGCCGTGACAGTAGCTATGGCTACACCTTC.